This TCR beta chain stems from a study of blood T cell repertoires in COVID-19. Study information: The United States, Italy and Spain were the sources of the acute and convalescent COVID-19 samples.

Germline values: CDR1 MDHEN, CDR2 SYDVKM. The V end lost 2 bases, the J end lost 5 bases, and 12 bases lay between the germline ends. CDR3 length equals 15 residues. Per the original methods: Using reference gene primer amplification, nucleated cell counts were estimated. Sequencing used immunoSEQ multiplex PCR; TCRdb keeps in-frame clones, though not all of them. V and J calls plus clone size are reproduced from that table; the DNA served to infer D and trimming. The table lists 400,000 to 500,000 clones, 70% to 90% of them singletons. Those designated as exposed participants met a COVID-19 case within 2 weeks before study entry.

The rearrangement links TRBV28 to TRBJ2-2; D uncertain. Material: PBMCs or T cells enriched from blood (not recorded which). The sequence was collected from a woman between 18 and 30 years old who had been exposed to COVID-19. Here the CDR3 reads CASSLIAVSTGELFF. The CDR3 DNA is TGTGCCAGCAGTTTAATAGCCGTTTCGACCGGGGAGCTGTTTTTT.